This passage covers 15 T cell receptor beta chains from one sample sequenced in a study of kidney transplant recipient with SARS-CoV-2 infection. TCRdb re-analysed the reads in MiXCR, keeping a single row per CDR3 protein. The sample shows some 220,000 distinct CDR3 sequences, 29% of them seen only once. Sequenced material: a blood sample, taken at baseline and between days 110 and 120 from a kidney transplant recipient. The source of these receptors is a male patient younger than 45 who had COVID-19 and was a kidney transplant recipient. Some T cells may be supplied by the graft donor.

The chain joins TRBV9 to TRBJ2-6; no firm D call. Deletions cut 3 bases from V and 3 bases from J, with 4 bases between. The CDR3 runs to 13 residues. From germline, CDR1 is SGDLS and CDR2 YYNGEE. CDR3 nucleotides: TGTGCCAGCAGCGGCCTTGGGGCCAACGTCCTGACTTTC. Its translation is CASSGLGANVLTF.

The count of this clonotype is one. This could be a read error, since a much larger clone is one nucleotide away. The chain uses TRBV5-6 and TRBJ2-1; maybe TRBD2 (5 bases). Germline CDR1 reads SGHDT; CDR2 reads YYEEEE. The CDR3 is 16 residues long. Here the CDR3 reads CASSLVGISSYSEQFF. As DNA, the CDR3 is TGTGCCAGCAGCTTGGTCGGGATCTCTTCCTACAGTGAGCAGTTCTTC.

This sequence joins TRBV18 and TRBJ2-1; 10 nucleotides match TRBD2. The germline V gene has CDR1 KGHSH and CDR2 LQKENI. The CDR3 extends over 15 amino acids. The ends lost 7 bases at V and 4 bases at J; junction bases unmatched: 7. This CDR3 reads CASFPGLATYNEQFF. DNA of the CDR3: TGTGCCAGCTTCCCGGGACTAGCGACTTACAATGAGCAGTTCTTC.

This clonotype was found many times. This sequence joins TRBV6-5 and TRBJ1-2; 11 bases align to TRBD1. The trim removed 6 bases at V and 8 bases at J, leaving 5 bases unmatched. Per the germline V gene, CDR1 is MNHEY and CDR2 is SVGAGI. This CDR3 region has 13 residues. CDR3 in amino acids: CASRRTGGDGYTF. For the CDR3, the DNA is TGTGCCAGCAGACGGACAGGGGGCGACGGCTACACCTTC.

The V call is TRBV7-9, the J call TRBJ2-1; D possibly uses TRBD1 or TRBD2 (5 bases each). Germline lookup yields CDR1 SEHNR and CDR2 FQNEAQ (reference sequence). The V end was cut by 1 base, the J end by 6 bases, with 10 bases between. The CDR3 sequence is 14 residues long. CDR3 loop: CASSLGDPFNEQFF. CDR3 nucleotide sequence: TGTGCCAGCAGCTTAGGGGACCCCTTCAATGAGCAGTTCTTC.

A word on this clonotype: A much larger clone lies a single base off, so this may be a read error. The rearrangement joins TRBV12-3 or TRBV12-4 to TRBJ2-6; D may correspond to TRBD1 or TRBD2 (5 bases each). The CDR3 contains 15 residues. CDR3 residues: CASTHGVAGAHVLTF. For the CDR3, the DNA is TGTGCCAGCACCCACGGGGTTGCTGGGGCCCACGTCCTGACTTTC.

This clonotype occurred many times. CDR3 nucleotide sequence: TGTGCCAGCGGGTTAGATCATCCACGAAAGACCTATGGCTACACCTTC. It encodes CASGLDHPRKTYGYTF. This chain links TRBV5-8 with TRBJ1-2; D remains unclear. Germline CDR1 reads SGHTS; CDR2 reads YDEGEE. This CDR3 region has 16 residues. The germline V and J ends were trimmed by 7 bases and 4 bases, with 23 bases remaining between them.

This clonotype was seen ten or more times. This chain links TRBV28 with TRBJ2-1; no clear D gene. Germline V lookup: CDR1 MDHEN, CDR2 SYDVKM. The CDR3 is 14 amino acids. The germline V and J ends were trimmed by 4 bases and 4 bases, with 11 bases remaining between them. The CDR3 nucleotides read TGTGCCAGCAGTTCATTAAGCCGGTACAATGAGCAGTTCTTC. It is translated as CASSSLSRYNEQFF.

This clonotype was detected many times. The CDR3 region has the DNA TGTGCCAGCAGCTATACAGGTGACTACTATGGCTACACCTTC. It specifies CASSYTGDYYGYTF. The V gene is TRBV3-1, the J gene TRBJ1-2; possible D gene TRBD1, 5 bases. Trimming left V 5 bases short and J 3 bases short, with 13 bases between. There are 14 residues in the CDR3. CDR1 and CDR2 from the germline V gene are LGHDT and YNNKEL (reference sequence).

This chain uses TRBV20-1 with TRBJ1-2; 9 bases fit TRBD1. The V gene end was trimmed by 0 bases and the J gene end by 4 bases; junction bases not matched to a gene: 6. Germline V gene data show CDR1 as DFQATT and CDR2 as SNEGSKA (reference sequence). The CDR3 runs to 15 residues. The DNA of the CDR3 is TGCAGTGCTAGAGATCCGGGACAGGGAGGCTATGGCTACACCTTC. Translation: CSARDPGQGGYGYTF.

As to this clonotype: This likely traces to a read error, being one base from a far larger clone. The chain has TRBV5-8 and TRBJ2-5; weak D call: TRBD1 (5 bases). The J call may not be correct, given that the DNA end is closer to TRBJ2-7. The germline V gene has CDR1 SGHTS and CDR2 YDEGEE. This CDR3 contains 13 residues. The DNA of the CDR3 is TGTGTCAGCAGCTTGGGGCAGGCTGACGAGCAGTACTTC. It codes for CVSSLGQADEQYF.

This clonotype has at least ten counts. CDR3 DNA sequence: TGTGCCAGCAGCCTCGACGGCACCCTTCGAAAGACCTATGGCTACACCTTC. Translation: CASSLDGTLRKTYGYTF. V and J are TRBV3-1 and TRBJ1-2; D is ambiguous. With 4 bases removed from V and 4 bases from J, the gap between germline ends came to 22 bases. This CDR3 comprises 17 residues. The germline V gene encodes CDR1 LGHDT and CDR2 YNNKEL (reference sequence). Combining the CDR3 with reference TRBV3-1 and TRBJ1-2 gives the whole variable domain DTAVSQTPKYLVTQMGNDKSIKCEQNLGHDTMYWYKQDSKKFLKIMFSYNNKELIINETVPNRFSPKSPDKAHLNLHINSLELGDSAVYFCASSLDGTLRKTYGYTFGSGTRLTVV.

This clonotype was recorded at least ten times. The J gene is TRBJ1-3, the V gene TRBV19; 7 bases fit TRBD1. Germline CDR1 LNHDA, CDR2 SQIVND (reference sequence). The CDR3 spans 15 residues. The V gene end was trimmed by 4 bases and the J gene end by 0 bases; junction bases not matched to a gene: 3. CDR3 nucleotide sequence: TGTGCCAGTAGTAGACGGGACAGCTCTGGAAACACCATATATTTT. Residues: CASSRRDSSGNTIYF.

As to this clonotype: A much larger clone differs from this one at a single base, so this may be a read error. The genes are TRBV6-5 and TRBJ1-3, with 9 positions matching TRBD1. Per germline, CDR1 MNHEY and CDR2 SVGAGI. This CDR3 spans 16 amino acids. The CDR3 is CASSLGTGPSGDTIYF. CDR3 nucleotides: TGTGCCAGCAGCCTCGGGACAGGGCCTTCTGGAGACACCATATATTTT.

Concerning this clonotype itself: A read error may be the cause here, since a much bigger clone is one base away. The CDR3 is CAISAPSSGANVLTF. As DNA, the CDR3 is TGTGCCATCAGCGCGCCTAGCTCTGGGGCCAACGTCCTGACTTTC. The genes are TRBV10-3 and TRBJ2-6; the D is unclear. CDR3 length: 15 amino acids. The V end lost 6 bases, the J end lost 0 bases, and 9 bases lay between the germline ends. The germline gives CDR1 ENHRY, CDR2 SYGVKD.